This T cell receptor beta chain appears in the sequencing data of a study of T-cell reconstitution after alpha-beta-depleted transplantation in children. The library targeted TCRbeta and was prepared with unique molecular identifiers. TCRdb reprocessed the PCR reads via MiXCR and lists one record per CDR3 protein. The sample lists 200,000 or so distinct CDR3 sequences; about 6.6% were seen once. This clonotype was counted at least ten times. Germline CDR1 is SGHNT and CDR2 is YENEEA. Trimming shortened V by 2 bases and J by 4 bases, and 9 bases separated the two germline ends. The CDR3 has 13 residues.

The TCR was taken from a boy aged 2 to 10 with acute lymphoblastic leukemia, due to receive a stem cell transplant. The chain recombines TRBV11-3 with TRBJ2-7; D unclear. The sequences come from PBMCs, collected before TCRalphabeta/CD19-depleted stem cell transplant. CDR3 coding DNA: TGTGCCAGCAGCTTATCTGGGGAATACGAGCAGTACTTC. Amino acids: CASSLSGEYEQYF.